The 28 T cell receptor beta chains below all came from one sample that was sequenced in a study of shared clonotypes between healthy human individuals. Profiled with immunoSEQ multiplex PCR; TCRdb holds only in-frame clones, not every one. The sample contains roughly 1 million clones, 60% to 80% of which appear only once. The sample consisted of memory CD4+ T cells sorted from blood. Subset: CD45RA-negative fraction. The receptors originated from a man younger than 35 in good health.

The CDR3 bases are TGCGCCAGCAGCCCCACAGGGGGCTATGGCTACACCTTC. This sequence encodes CASSPTGGYGYTF. The chain carries TRBV5-1 and TRBJ1-2; 8 nucleotides agree with TRBD1. Looked up from germline, CDR1 is SGHRS and CDR2 is YFSETQ. The CDR3 loop spans 13 amino acids. V lost 4 bases to trimming and J lost 4 bases; unmatched junction nucleotides: 3.

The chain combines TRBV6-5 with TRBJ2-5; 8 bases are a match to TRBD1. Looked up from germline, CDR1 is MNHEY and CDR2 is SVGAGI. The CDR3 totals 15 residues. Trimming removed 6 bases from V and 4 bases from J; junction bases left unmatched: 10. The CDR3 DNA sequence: TGTGCCAGCAGCCACATGACAGGGGTGGGAGAGACCCAGTACTTC. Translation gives CASSHMTGVGETQYF.

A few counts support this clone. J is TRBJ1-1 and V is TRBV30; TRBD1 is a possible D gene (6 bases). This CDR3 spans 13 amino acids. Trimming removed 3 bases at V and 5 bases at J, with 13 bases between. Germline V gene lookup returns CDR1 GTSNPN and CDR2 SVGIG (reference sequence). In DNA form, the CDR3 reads TGTGCCTGGAGCCAACAGGGCTGGACTGAAGCTTTCTTT. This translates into CAWSQQGWTEAFF.

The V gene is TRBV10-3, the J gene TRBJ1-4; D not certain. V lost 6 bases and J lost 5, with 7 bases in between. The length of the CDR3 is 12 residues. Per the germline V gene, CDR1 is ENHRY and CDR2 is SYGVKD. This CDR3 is CAISGPNEKLFF. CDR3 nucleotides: TGTGCCATCAGCGGACCGAATGAAAAACTGTTTTTT.

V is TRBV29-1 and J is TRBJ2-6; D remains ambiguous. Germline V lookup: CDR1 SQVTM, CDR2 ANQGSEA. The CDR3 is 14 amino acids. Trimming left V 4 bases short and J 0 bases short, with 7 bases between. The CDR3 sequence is CSVGLLSGANVLTF. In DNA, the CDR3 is TGCAGCGTTGGACTGCTCTCTGGGGCCAACGTCCTGACTTTC.

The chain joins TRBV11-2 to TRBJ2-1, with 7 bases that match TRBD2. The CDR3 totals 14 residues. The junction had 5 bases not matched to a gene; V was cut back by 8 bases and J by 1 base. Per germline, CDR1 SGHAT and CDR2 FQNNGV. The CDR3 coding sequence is TGTGCCAGCCGATGGGGGGGATCCTACAATGAGCAGTTCTTC. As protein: CASRWGGSYNEQFF.

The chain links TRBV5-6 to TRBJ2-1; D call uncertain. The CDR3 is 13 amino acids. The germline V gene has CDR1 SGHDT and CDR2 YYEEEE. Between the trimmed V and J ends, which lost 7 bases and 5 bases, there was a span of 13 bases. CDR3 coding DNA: TGTGCCAGCGAGGAACGACCAAACAATGAGCAGTTCTTC. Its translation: CASEERPNNEQFF.

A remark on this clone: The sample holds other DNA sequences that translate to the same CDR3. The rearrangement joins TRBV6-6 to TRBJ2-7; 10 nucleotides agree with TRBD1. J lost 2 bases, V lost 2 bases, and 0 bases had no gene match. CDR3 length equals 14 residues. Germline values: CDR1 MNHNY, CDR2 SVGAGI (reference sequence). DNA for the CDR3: TGTGCCAGCAGTTACGGACAGGGGGCCTACGAGCAGTACTTC. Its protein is CASSYGQGAYEQYF.

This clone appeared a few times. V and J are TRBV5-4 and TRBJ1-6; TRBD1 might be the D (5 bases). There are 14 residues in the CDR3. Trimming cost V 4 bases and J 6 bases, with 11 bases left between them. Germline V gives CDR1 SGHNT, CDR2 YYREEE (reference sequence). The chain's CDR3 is CASSVTVVNSPLHF. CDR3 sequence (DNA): TGTGCCAGCAGCGTGACAGTGGTTAATTCACCCCTCCACTTT.

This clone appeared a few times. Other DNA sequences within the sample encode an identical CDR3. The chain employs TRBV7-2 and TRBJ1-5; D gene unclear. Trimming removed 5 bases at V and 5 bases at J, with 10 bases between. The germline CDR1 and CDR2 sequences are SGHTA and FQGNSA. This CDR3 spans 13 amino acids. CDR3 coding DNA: TGTGCCAGCAGCCCCCGTGGCGATCAGCCCCAGCATTTT. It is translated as CASSPRGDQPQHF.

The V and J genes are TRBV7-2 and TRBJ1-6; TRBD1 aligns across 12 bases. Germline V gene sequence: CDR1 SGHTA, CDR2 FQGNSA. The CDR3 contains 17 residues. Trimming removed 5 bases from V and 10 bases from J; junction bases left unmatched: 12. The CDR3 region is CASSQIAGTGGGSPLHF. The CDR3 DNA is TGTGCCAGCAGCCAAATAGCCGGGACAGGGGGCGGATCACCCCTCCACTTT. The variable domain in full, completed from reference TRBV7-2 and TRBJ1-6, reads GAGVSQSPSNKVTEKGKDVELRCDPISGHTALYWYRQSLGQGLEFLIYFQGNSAPDKSGLPSDRFSAERTGGSVSTLTIQRTQQEDSAVYLCASSQIAGTGGGSPLHFGNGTRLTVT.

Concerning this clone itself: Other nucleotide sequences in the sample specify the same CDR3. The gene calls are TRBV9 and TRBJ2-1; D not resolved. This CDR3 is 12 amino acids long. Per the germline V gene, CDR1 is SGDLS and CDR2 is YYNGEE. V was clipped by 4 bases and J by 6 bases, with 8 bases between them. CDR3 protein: CASSPRSNEQFF. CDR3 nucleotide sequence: TGTGCCAGCAGCCCGCGAAGCAATGAGCAGTTCTTC.

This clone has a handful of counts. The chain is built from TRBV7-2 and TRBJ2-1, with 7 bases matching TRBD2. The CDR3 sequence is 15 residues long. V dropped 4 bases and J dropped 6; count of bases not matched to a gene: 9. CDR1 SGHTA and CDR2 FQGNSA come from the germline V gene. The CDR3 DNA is TGTGCCAGCAGCTCCGGAAGCGGGACCGTCAATGAGCAGTTCTTC. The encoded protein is CASSSGSGTVNEQFF.

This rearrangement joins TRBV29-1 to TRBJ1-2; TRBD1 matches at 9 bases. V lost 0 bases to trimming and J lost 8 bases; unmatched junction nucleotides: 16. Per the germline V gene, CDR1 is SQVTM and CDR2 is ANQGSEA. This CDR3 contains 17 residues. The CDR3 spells CSVEEDYTGQGRRGYTF. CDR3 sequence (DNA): TGCAGCGTTGAAGAAGATTATACGGGACAGGGAAGGAGGGGCTACACCTTC.

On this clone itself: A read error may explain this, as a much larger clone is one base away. CDR3 bases: TGTGCCTGGAGTGCCGGGGTTAGGGGCACTGAAGCTTTCTTT. It encodes CAWSAGVRGTEAFF. V usage is TRBV30 and J usage is TRBJ1-1, with D possibly being TRBD1 (5 bases). The germline V and J ends were trimmed by 1 base and 4 bases, with 13 bases remaining between them. The CDR3 spans 14 residues. The germline CDR1 and CDR2 sequences are GTSNPN and SVGIG (reference sequence).

The CDR3 spells CAISDMDRNEQFF. The CDR3 nucleotides read TGTGCCATCAGTGATATGGATAGGAATGAGCAGTTCTTC. The chain links TRBV10-3 to TRBJ2-1; D gene ambiguous. CDR3 length equals 13 residues. The germline CDR1 and CDR2 sequences are ENHRY and SYGVKD. Trimming stripped 3 bases from V and 7 bases from J, with 10 bases between.

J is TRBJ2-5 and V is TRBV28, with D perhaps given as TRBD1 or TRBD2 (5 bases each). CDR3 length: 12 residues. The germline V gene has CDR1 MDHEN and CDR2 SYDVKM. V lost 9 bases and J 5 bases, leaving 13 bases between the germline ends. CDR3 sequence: CASNQGVETQYF. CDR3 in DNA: TGTGCCAGTAATCAGGGAGTGGAGACCCAGTACTTC. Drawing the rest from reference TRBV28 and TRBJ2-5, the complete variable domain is DVKVTQSSRYLVKRTGEKVFLECVQDMDHENMFWYRQDPGLGLRLIYFSYDVKMKEKGDIPEGYSVSREKKERFSLILESASTNQTSMYLCASNQGVETQYFGPGTRLLVL.

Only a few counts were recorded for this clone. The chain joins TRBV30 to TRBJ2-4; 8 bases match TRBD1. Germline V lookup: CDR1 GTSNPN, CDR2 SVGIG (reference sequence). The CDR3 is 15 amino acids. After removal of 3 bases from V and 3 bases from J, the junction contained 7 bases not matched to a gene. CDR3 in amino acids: CAWSPTGVDKNIQYF. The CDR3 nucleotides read TGTGCCTGGAGCCCGACAGGGGTTGACAAAAACATTCAGTACTTC.

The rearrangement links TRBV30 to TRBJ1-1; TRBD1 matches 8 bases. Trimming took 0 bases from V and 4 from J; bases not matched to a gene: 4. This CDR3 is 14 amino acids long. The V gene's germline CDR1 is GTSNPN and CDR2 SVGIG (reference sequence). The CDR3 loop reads CAWSVRQGSTEAFF. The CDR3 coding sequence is TGTGCCTGGAGTGTACGACAGGGGAGCACTGAAGCTTTCTTT.

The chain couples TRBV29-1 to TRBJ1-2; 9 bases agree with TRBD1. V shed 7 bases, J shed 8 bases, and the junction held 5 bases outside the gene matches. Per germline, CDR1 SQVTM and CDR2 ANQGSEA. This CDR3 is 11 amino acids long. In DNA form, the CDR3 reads TGCAGCGGGGACAGGGACCGAGGCTACACCTTC. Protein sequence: CSGDRDRGYTF.

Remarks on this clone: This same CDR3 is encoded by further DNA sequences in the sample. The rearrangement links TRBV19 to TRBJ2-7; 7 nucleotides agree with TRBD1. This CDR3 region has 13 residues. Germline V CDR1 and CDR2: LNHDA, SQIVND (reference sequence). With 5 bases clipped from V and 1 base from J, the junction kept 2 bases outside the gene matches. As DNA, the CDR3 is TGTGCCAGTAGTCCAGGGGGATCCTACGAGCAGTACTTC. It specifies CASSPGGSYEQYF. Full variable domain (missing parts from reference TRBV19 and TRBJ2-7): DGGITQSPKYLFRKEGQNVTLSCEQNLNHDAMYWYRQDPGQGLRLIYYSQIVNDFQKGDIAEGYSVSREKKESFPLTVTSAQKNPTAFYLCASSPGGSYEQYFGPGTRLTVT.

In nucleotides, the CDR3 is TGTGCCAGCAGCCGACAGGGGGCGGGGGAGCAGTACTTC. This encodes CASSRQGAGEQYF. The rearrangement links TRBV7-9 to TRBJ2-7, with 10 bases fitting TRBD1. V was pared by 5 bases and J by 7 bases, with 5 bases of the junction left unmatched. This CDR3 is built from 13 residues. The germline CDR1 and CDR2 sequences are SEHNR and FQNEAQ (reference sequence).

CDR3 coding DNA: TGTGCCAGCAGCCAGGGGGTCAGCACAGATACGCAGTATTTT. It codes for CASSQGVSTDTQYF. The chain recombines TRBV11-3 with TRBJ2-3; 7 bases agree with TRBD1. Looked up from germline, CDR1 is SGHNT and CDR2 is YENEEA. This CDR3 contains 14 residues. J lost 0 bases, V lost 5 bases, and 2 bases had no gene match.

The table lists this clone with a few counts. The CDR3 DNA reads as TGTGCCAGCAGTGAATATGGGGAATCCGCTTTCTTT. It translates to CASSEYGESAFF. J is TRBJ1-1 and V is TRBV6-1, with D unclear. The V gene's germline CDR1 is MNHNS and CDR2 SASEGT. The CDR3 consists of 12 residues. The germline V and J ends were trimmed by 2 bases and 11 bases, with 12 bases remaining between them.

The CDR3 here is CASSERPLRTGGDEKLFF. The CDR3 DNA is TGTGCCAGCAGTGAACGGCCCCTTCGGACAGGGGGGGATGAAAAACTGTTTTTT. The gene calls are TRBV6-1 and TRBJ1-4; 10 nucleotides agree with TRBD1. CDR1 and CDR2 from the germline V gene are MNHNS and SASEGT. The CDR3 extends over 18 amino acids. Trimming cost V 2 bases and J 6 bases; bases outside gene matches: 12.

The CDR3 nucleotides are TGTGCCAGCAGCTTAGCTCTAGCGGGGGGTGAAGAGCAGTTCTTC. This translates into CASSLALAGGEEQFF. The chain has TRBV7-6 and TRBJ2-1; 11 nucleotides agree with TRBD2. V was clipped by 0 bases and J by 10 bases; unmatched bases: 5. The CDR3 length is 15 residues. CDR1 and CDR2 from the germline V gene are SGHVS and FNYEAQ.

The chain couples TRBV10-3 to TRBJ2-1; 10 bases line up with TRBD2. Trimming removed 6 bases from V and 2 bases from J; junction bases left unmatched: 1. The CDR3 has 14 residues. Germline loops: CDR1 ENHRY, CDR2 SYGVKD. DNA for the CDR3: TGTGCCATCAGGAGCGGGGGGGCCTACAATGAGCAGTTCTTC. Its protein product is CAIRSGGAYNEQFF.

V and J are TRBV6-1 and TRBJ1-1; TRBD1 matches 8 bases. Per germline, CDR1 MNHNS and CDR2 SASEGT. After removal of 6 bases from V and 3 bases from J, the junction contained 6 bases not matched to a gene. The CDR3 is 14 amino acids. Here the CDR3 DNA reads TGTGCCAGCAGCGAACAGGGGGGGGACACTGAAGCTTTCTTT. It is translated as CASSEQGGDTEAFF.